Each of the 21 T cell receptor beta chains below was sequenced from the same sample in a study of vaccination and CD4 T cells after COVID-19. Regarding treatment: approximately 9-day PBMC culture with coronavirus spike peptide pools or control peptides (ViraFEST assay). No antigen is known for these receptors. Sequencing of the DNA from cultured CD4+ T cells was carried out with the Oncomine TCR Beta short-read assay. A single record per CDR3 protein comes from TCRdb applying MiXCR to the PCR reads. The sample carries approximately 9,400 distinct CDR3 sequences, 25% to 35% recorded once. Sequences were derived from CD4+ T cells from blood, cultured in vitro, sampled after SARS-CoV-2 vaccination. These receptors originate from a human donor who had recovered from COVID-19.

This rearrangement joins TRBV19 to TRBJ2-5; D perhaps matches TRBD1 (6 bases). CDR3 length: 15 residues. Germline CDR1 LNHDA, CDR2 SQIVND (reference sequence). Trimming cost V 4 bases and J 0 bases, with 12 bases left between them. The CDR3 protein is CASSRRTAYQETQYF. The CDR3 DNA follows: TGTGCCAGTAGTAGGCGGACAGCGTACCAAGAGACCCAGTACTTC. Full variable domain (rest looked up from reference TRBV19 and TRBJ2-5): DGGITQSPKYLFRKEGQNVTLSCEQNLNHDAMYWYRQDPGQGLRLIYYSQIVNDFQKGDIAEGYSVSREKKESFPLTVTSAQKNPTAFYLCASSRRTAYQETQYFGPGTRLLVL.

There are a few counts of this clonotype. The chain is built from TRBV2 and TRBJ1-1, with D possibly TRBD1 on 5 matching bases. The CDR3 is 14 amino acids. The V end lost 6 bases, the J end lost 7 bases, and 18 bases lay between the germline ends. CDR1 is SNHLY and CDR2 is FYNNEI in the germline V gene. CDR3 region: CASRDIGGIGEAFF. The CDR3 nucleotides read TGTGCCAGCAGGGACATCGGGGGAATTGGTGAAGCTTTCTTT. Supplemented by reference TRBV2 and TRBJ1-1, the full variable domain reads EPEVTQTPSHQVTQMGQEVILRCVPISNHLYFYWYRQILGQKVEFLVSFYNNEISEKSEIFDDQFSVERPDGSNFTLKIRSTKLEDSAMYFCASRDIGGIGEAFFGQGTRLTVV.

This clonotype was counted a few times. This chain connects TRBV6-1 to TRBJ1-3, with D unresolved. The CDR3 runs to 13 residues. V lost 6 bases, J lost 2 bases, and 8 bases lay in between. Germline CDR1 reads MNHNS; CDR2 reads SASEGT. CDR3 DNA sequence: TGTGCCAGCAGAGGTCACACTGGAAACACCATATATTTT. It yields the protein CASRGHTGNTIYF.

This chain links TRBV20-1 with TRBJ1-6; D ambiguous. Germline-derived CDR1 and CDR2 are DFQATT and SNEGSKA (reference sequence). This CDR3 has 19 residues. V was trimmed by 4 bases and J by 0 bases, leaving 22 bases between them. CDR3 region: CSAKAGGLEGHSYNSPLHF. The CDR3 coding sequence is TGCAGTGCTAAGGCTGGAGGCCTGGAGGGTCACTCCTATAATTCACCCCTCCACTTT.

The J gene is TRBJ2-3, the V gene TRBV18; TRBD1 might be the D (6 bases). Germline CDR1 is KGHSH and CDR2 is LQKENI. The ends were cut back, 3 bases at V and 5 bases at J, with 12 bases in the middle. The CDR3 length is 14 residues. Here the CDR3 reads CASSPGQGGDTQYF. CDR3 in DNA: TGTGCCAGCTCACCGGGACAAGGCGGAGATACGCAGTATTTT.

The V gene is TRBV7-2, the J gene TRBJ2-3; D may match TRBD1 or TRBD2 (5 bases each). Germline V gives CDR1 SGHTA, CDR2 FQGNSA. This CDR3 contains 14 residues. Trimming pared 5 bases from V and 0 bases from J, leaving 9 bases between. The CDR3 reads CASSRDRSTDTQYF. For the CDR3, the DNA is TGTGCCAGCAGCCGGGACCGAAGCACAGATACGCAGTATTTT.

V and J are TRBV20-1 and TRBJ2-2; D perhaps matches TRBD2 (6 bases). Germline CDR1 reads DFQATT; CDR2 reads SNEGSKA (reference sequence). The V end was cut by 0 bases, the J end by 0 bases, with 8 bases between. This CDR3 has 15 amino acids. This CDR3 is CSARDLATNTGELFF. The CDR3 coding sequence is TGCAGTGCTAGAGATCTAGCGACGAACACCGGGGAGCTGTTTTTT.

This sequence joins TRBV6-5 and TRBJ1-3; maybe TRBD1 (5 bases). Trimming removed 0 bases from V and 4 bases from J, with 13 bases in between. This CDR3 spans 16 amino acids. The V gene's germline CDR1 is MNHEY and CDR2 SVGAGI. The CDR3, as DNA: TGTGCCAGCAGTTACTCGACGGGGGTGGGAGGAAACACCATATATTTT. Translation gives CASSYSTGVGGNTIYF.

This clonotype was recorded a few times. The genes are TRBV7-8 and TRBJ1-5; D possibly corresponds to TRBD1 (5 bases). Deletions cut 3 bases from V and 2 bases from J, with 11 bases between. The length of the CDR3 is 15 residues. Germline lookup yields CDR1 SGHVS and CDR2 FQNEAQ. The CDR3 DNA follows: TGTGCCAGCAGCTTTGGGACCGCTGGCAATCAGCCCCAGCATTTT. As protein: CASSFGTAGNQPQHF.

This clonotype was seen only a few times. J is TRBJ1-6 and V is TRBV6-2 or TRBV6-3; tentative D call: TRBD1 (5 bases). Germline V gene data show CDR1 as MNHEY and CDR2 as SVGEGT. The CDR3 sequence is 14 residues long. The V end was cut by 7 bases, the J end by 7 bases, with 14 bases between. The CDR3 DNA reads TGTGCCAGCATTGACCCGGGGGTCAATTCACCCCTCCACTTT. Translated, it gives CASIDPGVNSPLHF.

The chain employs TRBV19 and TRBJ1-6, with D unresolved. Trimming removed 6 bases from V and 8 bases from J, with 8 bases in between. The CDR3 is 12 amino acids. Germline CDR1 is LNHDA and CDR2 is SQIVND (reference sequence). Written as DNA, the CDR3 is TGTGCCAGTAGAGATCAGGATTCACCCCTCCACTTT. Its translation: CASRDQDSPLHF. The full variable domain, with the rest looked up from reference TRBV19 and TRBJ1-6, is DGGITQSPKYLFRKEGQNVTLSCEQNLNHDAMYWYRQDPGQGLRLIYYSQIVNDFQKGDIAEGYSVSREKKESFPLTVTSAQKNPTAFYLCASRDQDSPLHFGNGTRLTVT.

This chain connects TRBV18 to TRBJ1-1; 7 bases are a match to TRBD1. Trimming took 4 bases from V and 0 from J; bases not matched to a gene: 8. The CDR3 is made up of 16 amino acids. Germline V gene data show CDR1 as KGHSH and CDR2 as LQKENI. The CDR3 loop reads CASSHYGQVMNTEAFF. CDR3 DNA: TGTGCCAGCTCACACTATGGACAGGTCATGAACACTGAAGCTTTCTTT.

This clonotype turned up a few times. The CDR3 coding sequence is TGTGCCAGCAGTTCCCTTGGCACCACAGATACGCAGTATTTT. It encodes CASSSLGTTDTQYF. This rearrangement joins TRBV27 to TRBJ2-3; D remains unclear. This CDR3 has 14 residues. Trimming removed 4 bases at V and 2 bases at J, with 10 bases between. CDR1 MNHEY and CDR2 SMNVEV come from the germline V gene (reference sequence).

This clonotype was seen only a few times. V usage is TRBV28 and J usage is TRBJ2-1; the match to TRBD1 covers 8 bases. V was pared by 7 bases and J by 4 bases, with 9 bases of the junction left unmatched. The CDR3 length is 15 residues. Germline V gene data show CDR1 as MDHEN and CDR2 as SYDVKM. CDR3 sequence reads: CASNTQGAGYNEQFF. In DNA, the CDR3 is TGTGCCAGCAACACTCAGGGGGCGGGATACAATGAGCAGTTCTTC.

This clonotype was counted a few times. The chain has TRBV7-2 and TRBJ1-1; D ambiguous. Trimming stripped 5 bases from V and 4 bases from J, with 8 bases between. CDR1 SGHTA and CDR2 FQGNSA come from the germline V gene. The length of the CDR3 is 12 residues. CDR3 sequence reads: CASSRVGTEAFF. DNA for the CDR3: TGTGCCAGCAGCCGAGTCGGCACTGAAGCTTTCTTT.

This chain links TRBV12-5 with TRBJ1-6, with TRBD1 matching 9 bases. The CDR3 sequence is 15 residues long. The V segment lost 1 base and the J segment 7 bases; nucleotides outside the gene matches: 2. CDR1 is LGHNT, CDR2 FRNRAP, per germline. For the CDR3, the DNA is TGTGCTAGTGGTTTGGGGGACAGGGAAAATTCACCCCTCCACTTT. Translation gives CASGLGDRENSPLHF.

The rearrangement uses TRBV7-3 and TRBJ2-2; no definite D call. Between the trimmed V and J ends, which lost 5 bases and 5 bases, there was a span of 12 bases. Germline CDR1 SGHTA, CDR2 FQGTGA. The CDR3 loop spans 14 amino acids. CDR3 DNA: TGTGCCAGCAGCCCCGGGCAGAGGACCGGGGAGCTGTTTTTT. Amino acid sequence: CASSPGQRTGELFF.

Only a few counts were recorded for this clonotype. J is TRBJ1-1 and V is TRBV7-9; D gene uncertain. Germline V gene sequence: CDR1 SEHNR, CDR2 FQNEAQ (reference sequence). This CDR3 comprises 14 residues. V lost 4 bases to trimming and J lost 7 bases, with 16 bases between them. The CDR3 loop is CASSSNSPRIEAFF. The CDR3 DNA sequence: TGTGCCAGCAGCTCCAACTCTCCACGGATTGAAGCTTTCTTT.

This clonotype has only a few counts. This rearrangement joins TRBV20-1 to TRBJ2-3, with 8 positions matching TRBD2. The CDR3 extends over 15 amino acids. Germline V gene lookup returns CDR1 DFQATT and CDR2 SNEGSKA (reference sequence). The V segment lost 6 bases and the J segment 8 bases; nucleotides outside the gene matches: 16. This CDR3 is CSAPVGTSETVTQYF. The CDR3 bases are TGCAGTGCCCCGGTGGGGACTAGTGAAACCGTTACGCAGTATTTT.

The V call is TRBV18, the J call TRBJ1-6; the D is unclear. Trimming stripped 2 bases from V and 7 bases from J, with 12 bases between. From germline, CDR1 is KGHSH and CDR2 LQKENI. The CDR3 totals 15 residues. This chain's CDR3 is CASSPTETINSPLHF. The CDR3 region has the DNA TGTGCCAGCTCACCAACAGAGACGATCAATTCACCCCTCCACTTT.

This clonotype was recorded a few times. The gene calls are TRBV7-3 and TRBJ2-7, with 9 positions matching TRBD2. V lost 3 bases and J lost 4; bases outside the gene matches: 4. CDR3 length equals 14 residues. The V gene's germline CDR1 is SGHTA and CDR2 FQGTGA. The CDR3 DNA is TGTGCCAGCAGCTTCTCTAGCGGGAATTACGAGCAGTACTTC. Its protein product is CASSFSSGNYEQYF.